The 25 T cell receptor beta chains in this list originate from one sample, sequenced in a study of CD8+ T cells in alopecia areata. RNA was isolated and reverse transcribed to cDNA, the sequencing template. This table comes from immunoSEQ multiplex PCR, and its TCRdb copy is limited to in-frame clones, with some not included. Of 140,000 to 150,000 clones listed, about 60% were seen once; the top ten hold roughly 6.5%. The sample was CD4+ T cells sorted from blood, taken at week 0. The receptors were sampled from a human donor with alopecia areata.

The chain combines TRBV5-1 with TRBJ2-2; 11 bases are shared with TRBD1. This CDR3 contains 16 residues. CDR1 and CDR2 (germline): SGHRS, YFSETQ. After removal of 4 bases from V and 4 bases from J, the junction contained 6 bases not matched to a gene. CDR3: CASSQGQGATTGELFF. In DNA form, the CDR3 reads TGCGCCAGCAGCCAAGGACAGGGGGCGACCACCGGGGAGCTGTTTTTT.

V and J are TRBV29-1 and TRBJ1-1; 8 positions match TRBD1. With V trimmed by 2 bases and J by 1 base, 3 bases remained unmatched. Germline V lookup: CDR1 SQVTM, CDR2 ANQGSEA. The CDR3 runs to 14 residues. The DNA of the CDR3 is TGCAGCGTTGAAACAGGGGGAGAGAACACTGAAGCTTTCTTT. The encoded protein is CSVETGGENTEAFF.

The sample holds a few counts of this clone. The CDR3 is CASSDDGYEQYF. In nucleotides, the CDR3 is TGTGCCAGCAGTGATGACGGCTACGAGCAGTACTTC. The chain links TRBV2 to TRBJ2-7; D not certain. The CDR3 has 12 amino acids. The germline CDR1 and CDR2 sequences are SNHLY and FYNNEI. Trimming took off 3 bases at V and 3 bases at J, with 6 bases between the two ends.

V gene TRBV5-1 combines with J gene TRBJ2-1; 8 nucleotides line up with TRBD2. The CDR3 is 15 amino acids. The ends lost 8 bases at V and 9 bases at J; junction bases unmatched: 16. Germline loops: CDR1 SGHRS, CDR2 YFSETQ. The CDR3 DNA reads TGCGCCAGTACCAGTACTACCGGGGGGGCTGGTGAGCAGTTCTTC. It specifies CASTSTTGGAGEQFF.

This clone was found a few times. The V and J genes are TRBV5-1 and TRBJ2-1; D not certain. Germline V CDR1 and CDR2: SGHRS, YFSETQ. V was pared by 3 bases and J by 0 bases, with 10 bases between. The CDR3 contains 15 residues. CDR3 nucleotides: TGCGCCAGCAGCTCGTGGGGTAGCTCCTACAATGAGCAGTTCTTC. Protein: CASSSWGSSYNEQFF.

In nucleotides, the CDR3 is TGCAGCGTTCCCGGACTGACCTCGAGTTGGTCCCAGTACTTC. It specifies CSVPGLTSSWSQYF. The rearrangement uses TRBV29-1 and TRBJ2-5, with D perhaps TRBD2 (5 bases). V shed 5 bases and J shed 9 bases, with 22 bases lying between them. CDR1 is SQVTM, CDR2 ANQGSEA, per germline. The length of the CDR3 is 14 residues.

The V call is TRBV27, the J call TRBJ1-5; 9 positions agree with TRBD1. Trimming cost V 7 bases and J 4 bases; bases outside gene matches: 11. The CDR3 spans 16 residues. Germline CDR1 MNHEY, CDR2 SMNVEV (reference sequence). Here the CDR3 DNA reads TGTGCCAGCAAACCCGCGGGACAGGGCTTTAATCAGCCCCAGCATTTT. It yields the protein CASKPAGQGFNQPQHF.

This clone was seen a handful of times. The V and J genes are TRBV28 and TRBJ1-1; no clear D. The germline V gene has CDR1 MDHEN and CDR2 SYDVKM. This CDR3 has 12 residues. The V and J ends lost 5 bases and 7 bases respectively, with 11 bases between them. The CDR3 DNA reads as TGTGCCAGCAGTATCCCACGGGGTGAAGCTTTCTTT. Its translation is CASSIPRGEAFF.

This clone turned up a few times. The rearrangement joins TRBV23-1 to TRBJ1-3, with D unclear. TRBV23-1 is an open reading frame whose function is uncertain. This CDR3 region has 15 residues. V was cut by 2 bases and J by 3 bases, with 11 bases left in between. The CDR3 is CASSQQGELGNTIYF. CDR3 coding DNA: TGCGCCAGCAGTCAACAAGGAGAGCTTGGAAACACCATATATTTT.

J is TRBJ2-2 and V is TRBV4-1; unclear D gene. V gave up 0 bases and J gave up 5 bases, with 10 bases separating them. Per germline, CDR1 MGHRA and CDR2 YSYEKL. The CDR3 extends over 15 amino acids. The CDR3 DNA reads TGCGCCAGCAGCCAAGAGGTGGCAAGAACCGGGGAGCTGTTTTTT. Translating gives CASSQEVARTGELFF.

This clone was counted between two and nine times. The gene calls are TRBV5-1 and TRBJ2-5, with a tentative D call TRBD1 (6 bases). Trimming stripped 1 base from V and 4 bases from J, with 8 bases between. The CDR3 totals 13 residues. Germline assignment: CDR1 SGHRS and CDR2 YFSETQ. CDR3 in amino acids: CASSLTGIETQYF. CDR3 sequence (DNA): TGCGCCAGCAGCTTGACAGGGATAGAGACCCAGTACTTC.

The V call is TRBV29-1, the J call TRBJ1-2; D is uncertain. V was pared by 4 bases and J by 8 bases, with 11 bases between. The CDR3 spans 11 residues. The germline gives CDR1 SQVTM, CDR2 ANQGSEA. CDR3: CSVAEVRGYTF. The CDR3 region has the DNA TGCAGCGTTGCGGAGGTACGCGGCTACACCTTC. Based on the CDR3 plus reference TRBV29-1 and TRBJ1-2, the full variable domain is SAVISQKPSRDICQRGTSLTIQCQVDSQVTMMFWYRQQPGQSLTLIATANQGSEATYESGFVIDKFPISRPNLTFSTLTVSNMSPEDSSIYLCSVAEVRGYTFGSGTRLTVV.

The CDR3, as DNA: TGCAGCGTTGAGCAGAAAAACATTCAGTACTTC. This codes for CSVEQKNIQYF. V and J are TRBV29-1 and TRBJ2-4; D gene ambiguous. The CDR3 has 11 residues. Trimming pared 3 bases from V and 4 bases from J, leaving 4 bases between. The V gene's germline CDR1 is SQVTM and CDR2 ANQGSEA. The whole variable domain, remainder taken from reference TRBV29-1 and TRBJ2-4, is SAVISQKPSRDICQRGTSLTIQCQVDSQVTMMFWYRQQPGQSLTLIATANQGSEATYESGFVIDKFPISRPNLTFSTLTVSNMSPEDSSIYLCSVEQKNIQYFGAGTRLSVL.

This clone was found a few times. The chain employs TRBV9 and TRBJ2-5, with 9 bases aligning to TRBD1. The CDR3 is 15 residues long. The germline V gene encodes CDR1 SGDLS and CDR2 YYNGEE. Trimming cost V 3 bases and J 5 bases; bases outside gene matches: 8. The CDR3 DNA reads TGTGCCAGCAGCGCCTCACAGGGGGCGGTGGAGACCCAGTACTTC. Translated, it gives CASSASQGAVETQYF.

The CDR3 loop reads CASSEGNNEKLFF. The CDR3 DNA reads as TGTGCCAGCAGCGAAGGCAATAATGAAAAACTGTTTTTT. The chain employs TRBV6-5 and TRBJ1-4; no firm D call. V lost 6 bases and J 4 bases, leaving 9 bases between the germline ends. In germline, CDR1 is MNHEY, CDR2 SVGAGI. CDR3 size: 13 residues.

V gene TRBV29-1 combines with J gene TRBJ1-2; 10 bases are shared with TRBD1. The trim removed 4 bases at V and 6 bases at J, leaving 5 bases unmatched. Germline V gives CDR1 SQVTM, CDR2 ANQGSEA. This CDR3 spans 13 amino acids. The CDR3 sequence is CSVAKGTGDGYTF. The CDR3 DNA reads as TGCAGCGTTGCGAAGGGGACAGGGGATGGCTACACCTTC.

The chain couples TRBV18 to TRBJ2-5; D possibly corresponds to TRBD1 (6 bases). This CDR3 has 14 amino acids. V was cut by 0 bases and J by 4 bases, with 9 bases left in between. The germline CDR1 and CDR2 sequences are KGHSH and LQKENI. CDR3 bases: TGTGCCAGCTCACCACCGTCAGGGGCAGAGACCCAGTACTTC. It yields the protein CASSPPSGAETQYF. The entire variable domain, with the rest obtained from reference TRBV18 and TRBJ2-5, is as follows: NAGVMQNPRHLVRRRGQEARLRCSPMKGHSHVYWYRQLPEEGLKFMVYLQKENIIDESGMPKERFSAEFPKEGPSILRIQQVVRGDSAAYFCASSPPSGAETQYFGPGTRLLVL.

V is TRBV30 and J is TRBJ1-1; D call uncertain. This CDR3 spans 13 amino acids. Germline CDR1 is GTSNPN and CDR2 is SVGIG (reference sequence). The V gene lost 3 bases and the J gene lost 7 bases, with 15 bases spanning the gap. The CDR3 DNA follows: TGTGCCTGGAGACTCACAGCTTTGGGTGAAGCTTTCTTT. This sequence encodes CAWRLTALGEAFF.

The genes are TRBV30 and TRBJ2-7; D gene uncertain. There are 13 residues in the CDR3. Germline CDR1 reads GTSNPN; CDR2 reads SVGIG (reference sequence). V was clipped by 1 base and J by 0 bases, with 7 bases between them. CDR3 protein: CAWSGTVSYEQYF. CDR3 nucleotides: TGTGCCTGGAGTGGGACGGTCTCCTACGAGCAGTACTTC.

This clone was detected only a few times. CDR3 in amino acids: CASSLGRSTSRRTDTQYF. The DNA for the CDR3 is TGTGCCAGCAGCTTAGGTCGTTCGACTAGCAGACGCACAGATACGCAGTATTTT. This chain joins TRBV5-4 and TRBJ2-3; 7 bases line up with TRBD2. Losses at the gene ends were 2 bases for V and 1 base for J; bases not matched to a gene: 13. Germline assignment: CDR1 SGHNT and CDR2 YYREEE (reference sequence). CDR3 length: 18 amino acids.

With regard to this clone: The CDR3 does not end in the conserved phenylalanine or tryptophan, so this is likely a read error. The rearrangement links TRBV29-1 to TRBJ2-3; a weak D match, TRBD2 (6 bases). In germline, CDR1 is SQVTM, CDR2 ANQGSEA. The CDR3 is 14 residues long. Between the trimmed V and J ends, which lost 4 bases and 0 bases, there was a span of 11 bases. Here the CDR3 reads CSVGWGDSTDTQYL. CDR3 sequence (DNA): TGCAGCGTTGGTTGGGGGGATAGCACAGATACGCAGTATCTT.

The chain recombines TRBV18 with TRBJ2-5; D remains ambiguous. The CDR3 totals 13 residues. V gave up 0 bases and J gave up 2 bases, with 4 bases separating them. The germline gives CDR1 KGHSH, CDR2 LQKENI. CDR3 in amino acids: CASSPPYQETQYF. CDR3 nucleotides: TGTGCCAGCTCACCACCGTATCAAGAGACCCAGTACTTC.

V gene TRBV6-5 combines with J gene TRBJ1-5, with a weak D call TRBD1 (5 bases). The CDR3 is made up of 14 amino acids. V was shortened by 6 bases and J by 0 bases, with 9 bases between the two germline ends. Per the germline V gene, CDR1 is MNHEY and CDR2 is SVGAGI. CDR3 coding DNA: TGTGCCAGCAGGTACAGGTCTAGCAATCAGCCCCAGCATTTT. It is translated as CASRYRSSNQPQHF.

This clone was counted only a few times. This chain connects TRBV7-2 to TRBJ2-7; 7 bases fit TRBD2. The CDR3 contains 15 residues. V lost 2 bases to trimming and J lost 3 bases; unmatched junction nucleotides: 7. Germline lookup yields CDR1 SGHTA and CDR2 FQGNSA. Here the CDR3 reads CASSLFPGRDYEQYF. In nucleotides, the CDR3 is TGTGCCAGCAGCTTATTTCCGGGGAGGGACTACGAGCAGTACTTC. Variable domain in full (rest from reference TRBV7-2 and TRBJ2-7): GAGVSQSPSNKVTEKGKDVELRCDPISGHTALYWYRQSLGQGLEFLIYFQGNSAPDKSGLPSDRFSAERTGGSVSTLTIQRTQQEDSAVYLCASSLFPGRDYEQYFGPGTRLTVT.

Here the CDR3 DNA reads TGTGCCTGGTCTATCGCCACTGAAGCTTTCTTT. Its translation is CAWSIATEAFF. The gene calls are TRBV30 and TRBJ1-1; D gene unclear. The V gene's germline CDR1 is GTSNPN and CDR2 SVGIG (reference sequence). The CDR3 is made up of 11 amino acids. The germline V and J ends were trimmed by 5 bases and 4 bases, with 8 bases remaining between them.